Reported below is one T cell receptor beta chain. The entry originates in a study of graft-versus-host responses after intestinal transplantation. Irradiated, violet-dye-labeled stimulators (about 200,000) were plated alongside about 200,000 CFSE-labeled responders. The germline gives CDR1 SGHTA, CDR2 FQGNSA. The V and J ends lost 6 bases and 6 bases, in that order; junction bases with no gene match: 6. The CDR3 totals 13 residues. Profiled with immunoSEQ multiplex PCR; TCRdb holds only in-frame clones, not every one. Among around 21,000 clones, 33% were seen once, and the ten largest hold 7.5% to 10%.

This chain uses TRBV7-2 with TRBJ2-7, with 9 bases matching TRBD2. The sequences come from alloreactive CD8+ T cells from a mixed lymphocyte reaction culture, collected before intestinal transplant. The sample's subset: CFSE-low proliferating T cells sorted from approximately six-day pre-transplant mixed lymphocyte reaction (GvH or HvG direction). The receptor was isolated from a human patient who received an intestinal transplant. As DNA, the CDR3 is TGTGCCAGCAGTTCGCTAGCGGGATTCGAGCAGTACTTC. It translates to CASSSLAGFEQYF.